This entry features one TCR beta chain sequence. The antigen it binds to is not known. There are no base qualities to consult, and no much larger clone falls within one base. CDR1 and CDR2 are drawn from the germline V gene (reference sequence): SGHNT, YYREEE. Cut back by 1 base and 4 bases, the V and J ends lie 8 bases apart. The CDR3 has 13 amino acids, counting the end cysteine and phenylalanine. This entry keeps only the CDR3 DNA: 39 bases, framed from base 1. Library generation was performed with the immunoSEQ multiplex PCR assay. Imported from immuneACCESS, the table was reduced by TCRdb to in-frame sequences with V and J called. These copies leave out some clones; in studies compared against another copy, an unresolved V gene accounts for under half, and the cause of the remainder is not known. The sample table records 100,000 or so clones; 79% of these occur just once. Jointly, the top ten make up about 10% of the sample.

This sample was included in a study of control samples from healthy donors and cancer patients (dated by TCRdb to the early 2020s). The sequence derives from a woman in her twenties or thirties in good health. Sequencing input: blood. The chain is made from TRBV5-4 and TRBJ1-2; TRBD1 is perhaps the D gene, given 6 matching bases. The nucleotide sequence is TGTGCCAGCAGCTTGACAGGGATCTATGGCTACACCTTC. It is translated as CASSLTGIYGYTF.